This note documents a single T cell receptor beta chain sequence. This sample is part of a study of blood T cell repertoires in COVID-19. Study details: Nucleic acid was either cDNA or gDNA, and it came from T cells, B-cell-depleted T cells, or PBMCs.

Participants' own reports of clinical history determined their cohort assignment. In the authors' methods: Scientists estimated how many nucleated cells there were by amplifying reference gene primers. The assay was immunoSEQ multiplex PCR, and TCRdb's table has in-frame clones only and misses some. The V and J calls and clone size were taken over from that table, and D and trimming were inferred from the DNA. The sample gives around 200,000 clones, roughly 85% of which show up once; about 19% is in the top ten. The CDR3 contains 15 residues. Per the germline V gene, CDR1 is MGHRA and CDR2 is YSYEKL. The V end lost 1 base, the J end lost 1 base, and 10 bases lay between the germline ends.

The rearrangement links TRBV4-1 to TRBJ1-1; D is unclear. Material: PBMCs or T cells enriched from blood (not recorded which). The TCR originated in a man aged 35 to 55 who had recovered from COVID-19. The CDR3 DNA is TGCGCCAGCAGCCAAGTAAACAGAGAGAACACTGAAGCTTTCTTT. Its translation is CASSQVNRENTEAFF.